This TCR beta chain is drawn from a study of blood T cell repertoires in COVID-19. Overall study: Acute and convalescent COVID-19 samples came from the United States, Italy and Spain.

Germline V gives CDR1 SQVTM, CDR2 ANQGSEA. Deletions cut 1 base from V and 3 bases from J, with 12 bases between. The CDR3 extends over 14 amino acids. Repertoires were generated with immunoSEQ multiplex PCR, while TCRdb's copy carries only in-frame clones and drops some. The sample has 200,000 to 250,000 clones, 92% seen once. Sequencing used peripheral blood. The receptor was derived from a man aged 60 to 75 with COVID-19, enrolled during active disease. This chain joins TRBV29-1 and TRBJ1-1, with D maybe TRBD1 (5 bases). CDR3 amino acids: CSVEAAGRYTEAFF. DNA for the CDR3: TGCAGCGTTGAAGCGGCAGGGCGGTACACTGAAGCTTTCTTT.